The T cell receptor (beta chain) under discussion was sequenced for a study of lymphopenia after photon versus proton radiotherapy. Study observations and caveats: Better survival with proton therapy was suggested as possible, not demonstrated.

The table came from immunoSEQ multiplex PCR; TCRdb's copy has only in-frame clones and leaves some out. The table includes about 29,000 clones, approximately 90% detected once. Concerning this clone itself: Its antigen is as yet unknown.

The sequenced sample was peripheral blood, obtained from a patient treated with proton-based radiotherapy. The origin of this receptor is a woman in her sixties with cholangiocarcinoma. Some clones in this sample may be carry-over from other donors' samples.

The CDR3 region has the DNA TGTGCCAGCAGCAGAACCCCGGACAGGGGGCTAAAGGGAAACACCATATATTTT. Amino acids: CASSRTPDRGLKGNTIYF. V is TRBV5-5 and J is TRBJ1-3; 11 nucleotides line up with TRBD1. The V gene end was trimmed by 4 bases and the J gene end by 4 bases; junction bases not matched to a gene: 13. This CDR3 region has 18 residues. The germline gives CDR1 SGHKS, CDR2 YYEKEE (reference sequence).